This T cell receptor beta chain was recorded in a study of CD8 T cells in Susac syndrome. Trimming cost V 5 bases and J 0 bases, with 10 bases left between them. Germline V gene data show CDR1 as DFQATT and CDR2 as SNEGSKA (reference sequence). This CDR3 has 13 amino acids. In regard to this clonotype: The antigen remains unidentified.

FACS enriched CD8+ TEMRA cells, while bulk CD8+ and CD4+ were negatively isolated. It was with random hexamers that about 0.45 to 1 ug RNA was reverse transcribed. Multiplex immunoSEQ PCR targeted 54 Vbeta and 13 Jbeta TCR beta segments. TCRdb re-derived calls from the immunoSEQ multiplex PCR reads in MiXCR, one entry per CDR3 protein. The sample holds about 52,000 distinct CDR3 sequences, roughly 93% seen once. General study points: The study's TCR sequencing and HLA analysis covered a relatively small number of individuals, and the study acknowledged this.

The TCR originated in a human donor with multiple sclerosis. What was sequenced was CD8+ T cells from PBMCs. The chain employs TRBV20-1 and TRBJ1-1; D not certain. In nucleotides, the CDR3 is TGCAGTGCTCCCTTTATCATGAACACTGAAGCTTTCTTT. This sequence encodes CSAPFIMNTEAFF.